The present TCR beta chain was sequenced within a study of blood T cell repertoires in COVID-19. Turning to the study itself: Samples taken during acute and convalescent COVID-19 were collected in the United States, Italy and Spain. From T cells, B-cell-depleted T cells, or PBMCs came the material, which was cDNA or gDNA.

In the original analysis: It was from reference gene primer amplification that nucleated cell counts were estimated. Clones were read by immunoSEQ multiplex PCR, and TCRdb kept only the in-frame ones, dropping some. V, J and clone size were drawn from that table, and D and trimming were deduced from the DNA. The repertoire holds about 160,000 clones, with approximately 91% as singletons. The sequence was obtained from a man aged 18 to 29 with acute or convalescent COVID-19. Input material: peripheral blood.

For the CDR3, the DNA is TGTGCCAGCACCAAAGGGACTTTCTCTGGAAACACCATATATTTT. This encodes CASTKGTFSGNTIYF. V and J are TRBV6-5 and TRBJ1-3, with D tentatively TRBD1 (5 bases). Germline V gene data show CDR1 as MNHEY and CDR2 as SVGAGI. The CDR3 is 15 residues long. Trimming removed 7 bases from V and 0 bases from J, with 13 bases in between.